The 30 T cell receptor beta chains below come from one sample, sequenced in a study of blood T cell repertoires in COVID-19. Data came from immunoSEQ multiplex PCR; TCRdb stores just in-frame clones and leaves some out. The sample contains 80,000 to 100,000 clones, 86% of which appear only once. Specimen: peripheral blood. The receptors derive from a woman aged 60 to 75 in a cohort sampled during active or convalescent COVID-19.

V usage is TRBV15 and J usage is TRBJ2-1; 15 nucleotides align to TRBD2. The CDR3 loop spans 20 amino acids. CDR1 is LNHNV, CDR2 YYDKDF, per germline (reference sequence). V shed 3 bases, J shed 1 base, and the junction held 10 bases outside the gene matches. CDR3 in amino acids: CATSSAPGLAGGRSYNEQFF. The CDR3 nucleotides are TGTGCCACCAGCAGCGCTCCGGGACTAGCGGGAGGTCGGTCCTACAATGAGCAGTTCTTC.

This chain links TRBV27 with TRBJ2-5; 13 nucleotides match TRBD2. Losses at the gene ends were 2 bases for V and 1 base for J; bases not matched to a gene: 1. Germline V gene lookup returns CDR1 MNHEY and CDR2 SMNVEV (reference sequence). The CDR3 is 16 residues long. The DNA of the CDR3 is TGTGCCAGCAGTTTAAGACTAGCGGGGGGCCAAGAGACCCAGTACTTC. Translated: CASSLRLAGGQETQYF.

The rearrangement links TRBV3-1 (or the pseudogene TRBV3-2) to TRBJ1-1; maybe TRBD1 (5 bases). The CDR3 covers 14 residues. Germline V gene lookup returns CDR1 LGHDT and CDR2 YNNKEL (reference sequence). Between the trimmed V and J ends, which lost 6 bases and 0 bases, there was a span of 11 bases. CDR3 in amino acids: CASRDSRVNTEAFF. CDR3 DNA sequence: TGTGCCAGCAGAGACAGCAGGGTGAACACTGAAGCTTTCTTT.

CDR3: CASSPPGLMNTEAFF. In DNA, the CDR3 is TGTGCCAGCTCACCACCCGGACTTATGAACACTGAAGCTTTCTTT. The J gene is TRBJ1-1, the V gene TRBV18, with unresolved D. The germline CDR1 and CDR2 sequences are KGHSH and LQKENI. The CDR3 length is 15 residues. V lost 0 bases and J lost 0, with 8 bases in between. Combining the CDR3 with reference TRBV18 and TRBJ1-1 gives the whole variable domain NAGVMQNPRHLVRRRGQEARLRCSPMKGHSHVYWYRQLPEEGLKFMVYLQKENIIDESGMPKERFSAEFPKEGPSILRIQQVVRGDSAAYFCASSPPGLMNTEAFFGQGTRLTVV.

The chain links TRBV5-1 to TRBJ1-1; D possibly corresponds to TRBD1 (6 bases). Trimming shortened V by 3 bases and J by 2 bases, and 11 bases separated the two germline ends. The germline gives CDR1 SGHRS, CDR2 YFSETQ. The CDR3 is 14 residues long. CDR3 sequence (DNA): TGCGCCAGCAGCTCCGCGGGGGCTAACACTGAAGCTTTCTTT. This codes for CASSSAGANTEAFF.

The rearrangement uses TRBV2 and TRBJ1-1, with 7 bases aligning to TRBD1. V was pared by 5 bases and J by 1 base, with 4 bases of the junction left unmatched. CDR3 length: 14 residues. CDR1 and CDR2 (germline): SNHLY, FYNNEI. The CDR3 region has the DNA TGTGCCAGCAGTATGGGACAGAGGAACACTGAAGCTTTCTTT. Its translation: CASSMGQRNTEAFF.

The gene calls are TRBV5-1 and TRBJ1-1; D is undetermined. The CDR3 runs 16 residues. Trimming cost V 0 bases and J 0 bases, with 12 bases left between them. Germline lookup yields CDR1 SGHRS and CDR2 YFSETQ. CDR3 sequence reads: CASSLVPGFLNTEAFF. DNA of the CDR3: TGCGCCAGCAGCTTGGTGCCAGGCTTCCTGAACACTGAAGCTTTCTTT.

The chain links TRBV6-2 or TRBV6-3 to TRBJ1-1, with D uncertain. Trimming pared 6 bases from V and 8 bases from J, leaving 13 bases between. The CDR3 is made up of 12 amino acids. Germline CDR1 and CDR2: MNHEY and SVGEGT. DNA of the CDR3: TGTGCCAGCAGCCCGTCGATACTCGAAGCTTTCTTT. This codes for CASSPSILEAFF.

The chain combines TRBV9 with TRBJ1-2; D not certain. CDR1 and CDR2 from the germline V gene are SGDLS and YYNGEE. The CDR3 runs to 12 residues. Trimming pared 4 bases from V and 4 bases from J, leaving 8 bases between. CDR3 nucleotide sequence: TGTGCCAGCAGCCCCGAGGGCTATGGCTACACCTTC. Its protein product is CASSPEGYGYTF.

The rearrangement joins TRBV3-1 (or the pseudogene TRBV3-2) to TRBJ2-3, with 7 bases aligning to TRBD1. V was pared by 3 bases and J by 4 bases, with 1 base of the junction left unmatched. Germline CDR1 reads LGHDT; CDR2 reads YNNKEL (reference sequence). The CDR3 sequence is 13 residues long. CDR3 in amino acids: CASSQQGADTQYF. In nucleotides, the CDR3 is TGTGCCAGCAGCCAGCAGGGGGCAGATACGCAGTATTTT.

The genes are TRBV6-5 and TRBJ1-1; 7 nucleotides align to TRBD1. CDR1 is MNHEY and CDR2 is SVGAGI in the germline V gene. The CDR3 runs 14 residues. Trimming removed 4 bases from V and 1 base from J; junction bases left unmatched: 3. CDR3 nucleotides: TGTGCCAGCAGTTCACAGGGGTGGAACACTGAAGCTTTCTTT. Encoded protein: CASSSQGWNTEAFF.

With regard to this clone: The same CDR3 can be traced to other DNA sequences in this sample. The chain links TRBV29-1 to TRBJ1-5; no clear D gene. The CDR3 runs to 13 residues. CDR1 and CDR2 from the germline V gene are SQVTM and ANQGSEA. V was cut by 3 bases and J by 1 base, with 7 bases left in between. In DNA, the CDR3 is TGCAGCGTTGAGACTAACAGCAATCAGCCCCAGCATTTT. Residues: CSVETNSNQPQHF.

The rearrangement joins TRBV3-1 (or the pseudogene TRBV3-2) to TRBJ2-7, with a tentative D call TRBD2 (6 bases). With 0 bases removed from V and 0 bases from J, the gap between germline ends came to 15 bases. CDR3 length equals 17 residues. CDR1 LGHDT and CDR2 YNNKEL come from the germline V gene (reference sequence). The CDR3 loop reads CASSQDAGTVSSYEQYF. For the CDR3, the DNA is TGTGCCAGCAGCCAAGATGCGGGGACGGTGAGCTCCTACGAGCAGTACTTC.

The V call is TRBV6-6, the J call TRBJ2-1; tentatively, D is TRBD2 (5 bases). The CDR3 spans 15 residues. The germline V gene encodes CDR1 MNHNY and CDR2 SVGAGI (reference sequence). V shed 0 bases and J shed 7 bases, with 13 bases lying between them. The DNA for the CDR3 is TGTGCCAGCAGTTACTCCCCACGGACTGGGAATGAGCAGTTCTTC. Its protein product is CASSYSPRTGNEQFF.

The chain carries TRBV3-1 (or the pseudogene TRBV3-2) and TRBJ1-2; 10 nucleotides line up with TRBD1. Looked up from germline, CDR1 is LGHDT and CDR2 is YNNKEL (reference sequence). V shed 3 bases and J 3 bases; nucleotides not matched to a gene: 10. This CDR3 comprises 17 residues. CDR3 in amino acids: CASSHPRTGGADYGYTF. As DNA, the CDR3 is TGTGCCAGCAGCCACCCAAGGACAGGGGGAGCGGACTATGGCTACACCTTC.

The chain combines TRBV19 with TRBJ1-2, with D hard to call. The CDR3 consists of 15 residues. Germline V gene sequence: CDR1 LNHDA, CDR2 SQIVND (reference sequence). V was clipped by 5 bases and J by 5 bases, with 18 bases between them. The chain's CDR3 is CASSASDYEYYGYTF. The CDR3 coding sequence is TGTGCCAGTAGTGCCTCAGACTACGAATATTATGGCTACACCTTC.

V usage is TRBV6-5 and J usage is TRBJ1-2; 8 positions match TRBD1. Germline loops: CDR1 MNHEY, CDR2 SVGAGI. The CDR3 runs to 13 residues. Unmatched junction bases numbered 3, after V lost 6 bases and J lost 3 bases. CDR3 nucleotide sequence: TGTGCCAGCAGCCCAGGGGGCGACTATGGCTACACCTTC. This gives the protein CASSPGGDYGYTF.

The chain combines TRBV7-9 with TRBJ1-1; 8 nucleotides align to TRBD1. The V and J ends lost 3 bases and 3 bases, in that order; junction bases with no gene match: 6. This CDR3 contains 15 residues. CDR1 and CDR2 from the germline V gene are SEHNR and FQNEAQ (reference sequence). CDR3 sequence: CASSFVDRGDTEAFF. The DNA for the CDR3 is TGTGCCAGCAGCTTTGTTGACAGGGGAGACACTGAAGCTTTCTTT.

This clone came up once. The chain has TRBV9 and TRBJ2-7, with 11 positions matching TRBD2. CDR1 is SGDLS and CDR2 is YYNGEE in the germline V gene. This CDR3 region has 14 residues. The ends lost 2 bases at V and 3 bases at J; junction bases unmatched: 1. CDR3 protein: CASSVGLADYEQYF. Written as DNA, the CDR3 is TGTGCCAGCAGCGTGGGACTAGCGGACTACGAGCAGTACTTC.

The chain has TRBV28 and TRBJ1-1, with a weak D call TRBD1 (6 bases). The CDR3 totals 13 residues. Germline-derived CDR1 and CDR2 are MDHEN and SYDVKM. Trimming removed 11 bases from V and 3 bases from J, with 16 bases in between. The CDR3 spells CALRQGSDTEAFF. The CDR3 region has the DNA TGTGCCCTCCGGCAGGGGAGTGACACTGAAGCTTTCTTT.

The chain is built from TRBV6-1 and TRBJ1-1; no clear D. With 2 bases removed from V and 2 bases from J, the gap between germline ends came to 12 bases. The CDR3 totals 15 residues. Germline V lookup: CDR1 MNHNS, CDR2 SASEGT. CDR3 amino acids: CASSEIGPLNTEAFF. CDR3 coding DNA: TGTGCCAGCAGTGAAATTGGCCCCTTAAACACTGAAGCTTTCTTT.

Of note for this clone: A read error may account for a junction end that differs from germline. The rearrangement uses TRBV29-1 and TRBJ1-3; no clear D gene. The germline gives CDR1 SQVTM, CDR2 ANQGSEA. The CDR3 is made up of 11 amino acids. The CDR3, as DNA: TGCAGCGTTGGTGCGGCCGAAACCATGTATTTT. Amino acids: CSVGAAETMYF.

The chain recombines TRBV13 with TRBJ2-2, with 12 bases lining up with TRBD2. Unmatched junction bases numbered 8, after V lost 2 bases and J lost 4 bases. The CDR3 runs to 18 residues. Per germline, CDR1 PRHDT and CDR2 FYEKMQ (reference sequence). The CDR3 here is CASSLLASGGAPTGELFF. The CDR3 DNA reads TGTGCCAGCAGCTTACTGGCTAGCGGGGGGGCCCCCACCGGGGAGCTGTTTTTT.

This clone was seen a few times. The chain couples TRBV9 to TRBJ2-1; TRBD2 agrees at 9 bases. Germline V gene data show CDR1 as SGDLS and CDR2 as YYNGEE. This CDR3 contains 23 residues. The junction had 22 bases not matched to a gene; V was cut back by 0 bases and J by 0 bases. In DNA, the CDR3 is TGTGCCAGCAGCGTAGGGCGGGGGGGCCTGGTGATTAAAGCCTTTAGCTCCTACAATGAGCAGTTCTTC. Its protein product is CASSVGRGGLVIKAFSSYNEQFF.

The chain joins TRBV18 to TRBJ2-1, with TRBD2 matching over 9 bases. CDR3 length: 21 residues. Germline V lookup: CDR1 KGHSH, CDR2 LQKENI. Trimming removed 1 base from V and 4 bases from J; junction bases left unmatched: 20. DNA of the CDR3: TGTGCCAGCTCACCACGAGCGGGGGGAAACGGATATTCCGGCTCATACAATGAGCAGTTCTTC. Translation: CASSPRAGGNGYSGSYNEQFF.

J is TRBJ2-3 and V is TRBV7-2, with D possibly matching TRBD2 (6 bases). Trimming removed 5 bases from V and 6 bases from J, with 15 bases in between. CDR3 length: 14 amino acids. Germline assignment: CDR1 SGHTA and CDR2 FQGNSA. The DNA for the CDR3 is TGTGCCAGCAGCCCGGGACTGGTAGGGGATACGCAGTATTTT. Translating gives CASSPGLVGDTQYF. Together with reference TRBV7-2 and TRBJ2-3, the CDR3 gives the full variable domain: GAGVSQSPSNKVTEKGKDVELRCDPISGHTALYWYRQSLGQGLEFLIYFQGNSAPDKSGLPSDRFSAERTGGSVSTLTIQRTQQEDSAVYLCASSPGLVGDTQYFGPGTRLTVL.

The gene calls are TRBV25-1 and TRBJ2-1, with 9 bases identical to TRBD2. The CDR3 length is 14 residues. Germline V CDR1 and CDR2: MGHDK, SYGVNS. Trimming removed 8 bases from V and 5 bases from J; junction bases left unmatched: 7. DNA of the CDR3: TGTGCCAGCGAAACTAGCGGGTTCGACAATGAGCAGTTCTTC. It is translated as CASETSGFDNEQFF. The full variable domain, with the rest looked up from reference TRBV25-1 and TRBJ2-1, is EADIYQTPRYLVIGTGKKITLECSQTMGHDKMYWYQQDPGMELHLIHYSYGVNSTEKGDLSSESTVSRIRTEHFPLTLESARPSHTSQYLCASETSGFDNEQFFGPGTRLTVL.

The rearrangement links TRBV1 to TRBJ1-3; the table calls TRBD1, which could not be checked here. TRBV1 is labeled a pseudogene. The CDR3 is 19 residues long. The CDR3 DNA reads TGCACCAGCAGCCAAGACCACAGGGGAAACTGTAGTACTGGAAACACCATATATTTT. It translates to CTSSQDHRGNCSTGNTIYF.

This sequence joins TRBV3-1 (or the pseudogene TRBV3-2) and TRBJ2-3, with D perhaps matching TRBD1 (5 bases). Trimming removed 5 bases from V and 0 bases from J, with 12 bases in between. The length of the CDR3 is 15 residues. The germline V gene encodes CDR1 LGHDT and CDR2 YNNKEL (reference sequence). The CDR3 loop is CASSNAGQSTDTQYF. DNA of the CDR3: TGTGCCAGCAGCAATGCAGGGCAGAGCACAGATACGCAGTATTTT.

The chain employs TRBV29-1 and TRBJ1-2; TRBD1 matches at 9 bases. Per the germline V gene, CDR1 is SQVTM and CDR2 is ANQGSEA. The CDR3 has 14 amino acids. The V and J ends lost 3 bases and 6 bases, in that order; junction bases with no gene match: 8. The CDR3 DNA reads as TGCAGCGTTGAGACGAGGGGACAGGGCGATGGCTACACCTTC. It encodes CSVETRGQGDGYTF.